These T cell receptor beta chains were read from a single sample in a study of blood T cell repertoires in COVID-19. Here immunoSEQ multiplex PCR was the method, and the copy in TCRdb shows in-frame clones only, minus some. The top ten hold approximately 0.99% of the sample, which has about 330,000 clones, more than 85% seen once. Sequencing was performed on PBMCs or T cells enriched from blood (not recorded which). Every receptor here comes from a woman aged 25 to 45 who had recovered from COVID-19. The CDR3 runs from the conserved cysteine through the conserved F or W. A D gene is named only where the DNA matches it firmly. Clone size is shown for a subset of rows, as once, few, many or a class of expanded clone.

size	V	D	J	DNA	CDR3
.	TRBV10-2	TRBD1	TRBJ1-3	TGCGCCAGCAACCCGAGGGGGCTCCGCGAGACCTCTGGAAACACCATATATTTT	CASNPRGLRETSGNTIYF
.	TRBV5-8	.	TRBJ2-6	TGTGCCAGCAGCTTGACGAGCGGAACTGGGGCCAACGTCCTGACTTTC	CASSLTSGTGANVLTF
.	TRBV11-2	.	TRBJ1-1	TGTGCCAGCAGCCCTGGTCGGGTCACTGAAGCTTTCTTT	CASSPGRVTEAFF
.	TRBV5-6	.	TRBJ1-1	TGTGCCAGCAGACGGATTTCCGGGACTGAAGCTTTCTTT	CASRRISGTEAFF
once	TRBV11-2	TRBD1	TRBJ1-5	TGTGCCAGCAGCCTAGACAGGGTAGGCCAGCCCCAGCATTTT	CASSLDRVGQPQHF
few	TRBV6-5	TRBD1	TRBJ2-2	TGTGCCAGCAGTTATTCTTATGGACAGGGGGCCGGGGAGCTGTTTTTT	CASSYSYGQGAGELFF
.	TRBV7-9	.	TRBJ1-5	TGTGCCAGCAGCGCCGAGGATCAGCCCCAGCATTTT	CASSAEDQPQHF
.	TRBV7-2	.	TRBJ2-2	TGTGCCAGCAGCTTAGAACTCCTGAACACCGGGGAGCTGTTTTTT	CASSLELLNTGELFF
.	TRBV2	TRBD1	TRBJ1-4	TGTGCCAGCAGTAAAGAGGGACAGAGGAATGAAAAACTGTTTTTT	CASSKEGQRNEKLFF
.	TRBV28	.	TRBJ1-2	TGTGCCAGCAGTCTTACAGGGAGCGGCTACACCTTC	CASSLTGSGYTF
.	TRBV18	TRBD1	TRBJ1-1	TGTGCCAGCTCACCACTAGATCGGACAGGGGCGGCTTTCTTT	CASSPLDRTGAAFF
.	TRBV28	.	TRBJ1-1	TGTGCCAGCAGTTTACAGACAGACTCGAACACTGAAGCTTTCTTT	CASSLQTDSNTEAFF
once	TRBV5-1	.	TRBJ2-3	TGCGCCAGCAGCTTCCCGACAGGCACAGATACGCAGTATTTT	CASSFPTGTDTQYF
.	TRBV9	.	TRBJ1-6	TGTGCCAGCAGCGCCCGGCAGGGGCAGGATTCACCCCTCCACTTT	CASSARQGQDSPLHF
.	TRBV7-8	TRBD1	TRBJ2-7	TGTGCCAGCAGCCCCATGGGGACAGGGGCTTACGAGCAGTACTTC	CASSPMGTGAYEQYF
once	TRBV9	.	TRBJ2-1	TGTGCCAGCAGCGTAGAAAGGGGTTTCGATGAGCAGTTCTTC	CASSVERGFDEQFF
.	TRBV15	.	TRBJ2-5	TGTGCCACCAGCAGAGATCTTGGCAGGGAAGAGACCCAGTACTTC	CATSRDLGREETQYF
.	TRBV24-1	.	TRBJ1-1	TGTGCCACCAGTGATTTGCGCGTCTCTTGCGGGAAGGCGGCGAACACTGAAGCTTTCTTT	CATSDLRVSCGKAANTEAFF
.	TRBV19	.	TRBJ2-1	TGTGCCAGTAGTATAGATCCGGGGATCAATGAGCAGTTCTTC	CASSIDPGINEQFF
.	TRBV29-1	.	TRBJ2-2	TGCAGCGTTGAGGGGGGAGGTCGCGGGGAGCTGTTTTTT	CSVEGGGRGELFF
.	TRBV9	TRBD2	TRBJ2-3	TGTGCCAGCAGCGCTCTCGGGGAGGGGACAGATACGCAGTATTTT	CASSALGEGTDTQYF
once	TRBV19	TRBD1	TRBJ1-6	TGTGCCAGTAGTATGACAGGGCGATATAATTCACCCCTCCACTTT	CASSMTGRYNSPLHF
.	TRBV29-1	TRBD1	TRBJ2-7	TGCAGCGTGGGACAGGGGACCCACGAGCAGTACTTC	CSVGQGTHEQYF
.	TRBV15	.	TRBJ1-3	TGTGCCACCAGCAGAGAGGCAGGGGAATCAAACACCATATATTTT	CATSREAGESNTIYF
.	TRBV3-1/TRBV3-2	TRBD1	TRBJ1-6	TGTGCCAGCAGCCAAGATGTGCAGGGGGCAGGCTCACCCCTCCACTTT	CASSQDVQGAGSPLHF
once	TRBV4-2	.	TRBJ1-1	TGTGCCAGCAGCCAAGCGTACGGAGCTTTCTTT	CASSQAYGAFF
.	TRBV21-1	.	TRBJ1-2	TGTGCCAGCAGCAATAGTATTGGGACAGGGGGCTTCTATGGCTACACCTTC	CASSNSIGTGGFYGYTF
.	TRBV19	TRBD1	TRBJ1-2	TGTGCCGCCCGGGACAGGATGAACTATGGCTACACCTTC	CAARDRMNYGYTF
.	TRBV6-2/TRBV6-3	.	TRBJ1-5	TGTGCCAGCAGCCATCCAGGGTCGGCTCAGCCCCAGCATTTT	CASSHPGSAQPQHF
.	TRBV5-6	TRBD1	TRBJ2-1	TGTGCCAGCAGTTCCGGGACAGGGAATTTAGTCCAGTTCTTC	CASSSGTGNLVQFF
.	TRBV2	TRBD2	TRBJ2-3	TGTGCCAGCAGTGAAATGAAGACTAGCGGGGGGGCAGGCACAGATACGCAGTATTTT	CASSEMKTSGGAGTDTQYF
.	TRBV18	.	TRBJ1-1	TGTGCCAGCTCACCGGGGGCGGCCGCTGAAGCTTTCTTT	CASSPGAAAEAFF
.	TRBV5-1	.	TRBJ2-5	TGCGCCAGCAGCTTTGGGGCAGCACAAGAGACCCAGTACTTC	CASSFGAAQETQYF
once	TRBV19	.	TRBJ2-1	TGTGCCAGTAGTGAGGGTATCAGTTCGTTGGATGAGCAGTTCTTC	CASSEGISSLDEQFF
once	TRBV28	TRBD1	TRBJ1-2	TGTGCCAGCAGTTACCTAACCGGGACAGGGGGCGGTGGCTACACCTTC	CASSYLTGTGGGGYTF
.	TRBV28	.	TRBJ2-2	TGTGCCAGCAGTGGTTGGAGGAAGAACACCGGGGAGCTGTTTTTT	CASSGWRKNTGELFF
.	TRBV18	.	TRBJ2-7	TGTGCCAGCTCATATCCAGGGAAAGGCTACGAGCAGTACTTC	CASSYPGKGYEQYF
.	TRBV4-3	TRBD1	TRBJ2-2	TGCGCCAGCAGTCGACGGAAGGACAGGGTAGACACCGGGGAGCTGTTTTTT	CASSRRKDRVDTGELFF
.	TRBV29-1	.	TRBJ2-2	TGCAGCGTTGCGGGGAGGCTTACCGGGGAGCTGTTTTTT	CSVAGRLTGELFF
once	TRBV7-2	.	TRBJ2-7	TGTGCCAGCAGCTTAAGCGTAACCATGTACGAGCAGTACTTC	CASSLSVTMYEQYF
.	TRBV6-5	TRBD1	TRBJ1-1	TGTGCCAGCAGTTACTCGACAGGGACTGAAGCTTTCTTT	CASSYSTGTEAFF
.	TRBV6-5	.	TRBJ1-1	TGTGCCAGCAGTTTACCAGGCGAGAACACTGAAGCTTTCTTT	CASSLPGENTEAFF
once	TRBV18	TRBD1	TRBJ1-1	TGTGCCAGCTCACCTCCTATTATCCGACAGGGGGCTGCTTTCTTT	CASSPPIIRQGAAFF
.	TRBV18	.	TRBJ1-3	TGTGCCAGCTCACGCGGGGCCAGAGACTCTGGAAACACCATATATTTT	CASSRGARDSGNTIYF
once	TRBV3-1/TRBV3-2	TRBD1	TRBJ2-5	TGTGCCAGCAGCCACGCTCGACAGGGGCGTAAAGAGACCCAGTACTTC	CASSHARQGRKETQYF
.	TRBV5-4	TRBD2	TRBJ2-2	TGTGCCAGCAGCCCGCTAGCGGGGACAAACACCGGGGAGCTGTTTTTT	CASSPLAGTNTGELFF
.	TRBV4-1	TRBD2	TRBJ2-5	TGCGCCAGCAGCCAAGAGGCCCTAGCGGGGGGGCCGAGAGAGACCCAGTACTTC	CASSQEALAGGPRETQYF
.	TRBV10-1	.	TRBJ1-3	TGCGCCAGCAGTGGGACAGTTGGAAACACCATATATTTT	CASSGTVGNTIYF
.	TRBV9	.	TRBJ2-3	TGTGCCAGCAGCGTAGGGGCCGGCGCAGATACGCAGTATTTT	CASSVGAGADTQYF
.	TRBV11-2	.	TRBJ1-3	TGTGCCAGCAGCCAAGGGGCTCCGGAGAACACCATATATTTT	CASSQGAPENTIYF
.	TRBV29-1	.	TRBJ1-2	TGCAGCCCTCCTGTACTTGTGACCTTC	CSPPVLVTF
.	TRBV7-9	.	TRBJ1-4	TGTGCCAGCAGACATGCCCAAGGGGCGAGGATTTCCAATGAAAAACTGTTTTTT	CASRHAQGARISNEKLFF
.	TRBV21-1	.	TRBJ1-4	TGTGCCAGCAGCCAAAGCCTGACTAATGAAAAACTGTTTTTT	CASSQSLTNEKLFF